This T cell receptor beta chain was documented in a study of cytomegalovirus exposure and HLA in healthy donors. PCR primers comprised 60 Vbeta and 13 Jbeta primers. Assay: immunoSEQ multiplex PCR; the TCRdb copy retains only in-frame clones and omits some. The data show about 90,000 clones, roughly 79% seen once. The sequence was collected from a man aged 30 to 45 in good health and CMV-seronegative. Sequenced sample: PBMCs.

The CDR3 region has the DNA TGTGCCAGCAGCTTGATACAGTACTCTGGAAACACCATATATTTT. Protein: CASSLIQYSGNTIYF. This chain connects TRBV5-6 to TRBJ1-3; D is unclear. Germline V CDR1 and CDR2: SGHDT, YYEEEE. CDR3 length equals 15 residues. V lost 1 base, J lost 0 bases, and 8 bases lay in between.